The 13 T cell receptor beta chains presented below share a single source sample, sequenced in a study of PD-L1 blockade in urothelial cancer. TCRdb's copy holds only in-frame clones and misses some; the assay was immunoSEQ multiplex PCR. The sample includes about 26,000 clones, 86% seen only once; the top ten take approximately 30%. The sequenced sample was PBMCs, obtained around atezolizumab (anti-PD-L1) treatment. These TCRs come from a man aged 55 to 70 with urothelial cancer.

This chain joins TRBV6-1 and TRBJ2-7, with D possibly being TRBD1 (6 bases). Germline V CDR1 and CDR2: MNHNS, SASEGT. Trimming shortened V by 5 bases and J by 3 bases, and 11 bases separated the two germline ends. This CDR3 has 13 residues. CDR3 sequence (DNA): TGTGCCAGCAGTCGGACAGCCTACTACGAGCAGTACTTC. This sequence encodes CASSRTAYYEQYF.

The J gene is TRBJ2-1, the V gene TRBV7-6; D is possibly TRBD1 (6 bases). This CDR3 spans 18 amino acids. Per the germline V gene, CDR1 is SGHVS and CDR2 is FNYEAQ. Trimming removed 2 bases at V and 5 bases at J, with 22 bases between. CDR3 nucleotide sequence: TGTGCCAGCAGCTTAACCGGACGAAGGACAGCCGGCCACAATGAGCAGTTCTTC. Its translation is CASSLTGRRTAGHNEQFF.

This clone was counted a few times. V usage is TRBV7-9 and J usage is TRBJ1-4; tentative D call: TRBD1 (6 bases). V was pared by 2 bases and J by 2 bases, with 6 bases between. Germline V gene data show CDR1 as SEHNR and CDR2 as FQNEAQ (reference sequence). The CDR3 contains 14 residues. This CDR3 is CASSLRGTNEKLFF. CDR3 coding DNA: TGTGCCAGCAGCTTAAGGGGGACTAATGAAAAACTGTTTTTT.

The chain employs TRBV7-9 and TRBJ1-6; TRBD1 is a possible D gene (6 bases). V was cut by 3 bases and J by 9 bases, with 12 bases left in between. From germline, CDR1 is SEHNR and CDR2 FQNEAQ (reference sequence). This CDR3 contains 14 residues. CDR3 loop: CASSLLQGGSPLHF. For the CDR3, the DNA is TGTGCCAGCAGCTTGTTACAGGGTGGTTCACCCCTCCACTTT.

The rearrangement uses TRBV5-1 and TRBJ2-7; maybe TRBD1 (6 bases). Germline loops: CDR1 SGHRS, CDR2 YFSETQ. This CDR3 has 15 residues. The ends were cut back, 1 base at V and 0 bases at J, with 11 bases in the middle. CDR3 sequence reads: CASSLFVTGSYEQYF. The CDR3, as DNA: TGCGCCAGCAGCTTGTTCGTGACAGGCTCCTACGAGCAGTACTTC.

This chain links TRBV5-4 with TRBJ1-2, with a possible D match to TRBD1 (5 bases). Germline assignment: CDR1 SGHNT and CDR2 YYREEE (reference sequence). V gave up 3 bases and J gave up 2 bases, with 14 bases separating them. The CDR3 has 15 residues. The CDR3 loop is CASSSWDWANYGYTF. In DNA form, the CDR3 reads TGTGCCAGCAGCTCCTGGGACTGGGCCAACTATGGCTACACCTTC. Variable domain in full (rest from reference TRBV5-4 and TRBJ1-2): ETGVTQSPTHLIKTRGQQVTLRCSSQSGHNTVSWYQQALGQGPQFIFQYYREEENGRGNFPPRFSGLQFPNYSSELNVNALELDDSALYLCASSSWDWANYGYTFGSGTRLTVV.

The chain combines TRBV19 with TRBJ2-5; the D gene is possibly TRBD1 (5 bases). V dropped 5 bases and J dropped 5 bases, with 12 bases sitting between them. The CDR3 is 13 residues long. Germline values: CDR1 LNHDA, CDR2 SQIVND (reference sequence). The CDR3 loop is CASSVGAMETQYF. The CDR3, as DNA: TGTGCCAGTAGTGTAGGGGCGATGGAGACCCAGTACTTC. Complete variable domain (other parts from reference TRBV19 and TRBJ2-5): DGGITQSPKYLFRKEGQNVTLSCEQNLNHDAMYWYRQDPGQGLRLIYYSQIVNDFQKGDIAEGYSVSREKKESFPLTVTSAQKNPTAFYLCASSVGAMETQYFGPGTRLLVL.

The chain combines TRBV4-3 with TRBJ1-2; 7 bases line up with TRBD1. The CDR3 has 18 amino acids. CDR1 and CDR2 (germline): LGHNA, YSLEER. J gave up 4 bases and V 0 bases, and 14 bases lay outside the gene matches. Here the CDR3 reads CASSQEHNPGQTSYGYTF. The CDR3 bases are TGCGCCAGCAGCCAAGAACACAATCCGGGACAGACCAGCTATGGCTACACCTTC.

The chain recombines TRBV11-2 with TRBJ1-4; D possibly corresponds to TRBD1 (5 bases). The V gene's germline CDR1 is SGHAT and CDR2 FQNNGV. Trimming pared 5 bases from V and 8 bases from J, leaving 15 bases between. CDR3 length: 14 residues. The DNA of the CDR3 is TGTGCCAGCAGCCCACGGACACGTACCGAAAAACTGTTTTTT. It encodes CASSPRTRTEKLFF.

V is TRBV18 and J is TRBJ1-5, with D uncertain. This CDR3 is built from 13 residues. V was shortened by 0 bases and J by 4 bases, with 4 bases between the two germline ends. CDR1 is KGHSH, CDR2 LQKENI, per germline. The CDR3 region has the DNA TGTGCCAGCTCACCACCGGAGAATCAGCCCCAGCATTTT. Amino acids: CASSPPENQPQHF.

This chain uses TRBV5-1 with TRBJ1-2; TRBD1 might be the D (5 bases). CDR3 length equals 14 residues. Germline V gives CDR1 SGHRS, CDR2 YFSETQ. V lost 4 bases and J lost 3, with 13 bases in between. The CDR3 here is CASSRTGGDYGYTF. CDR3 nucleotide sequence: TGCGCCAGCAGCCGCACGGGGGGGGACTATGGCTACACCTTC.

V is TRBV5-1 and J is TRBJ2-1; 9 bases are a match to TRBD1. Germline V gene lookup returns CDR1 SGHRS and CDR2 YFSETQ. With V trimmed by 4 bases and J by 5 bases, 4 bases remained unmatched. This CDR3 is 14 amino acids long. CDR3 protein: CASSGTGQNNEQFF. In DNA form, the CDR3 reads TGCGCCAGCAGCGGGACAGGGCAGAACAATGAGCAGTTCTTC.

The chain has TRBV10-3 and TRBJ2-3; 8 bases fit TRBD1. Germline trimming cut 0 bases from V and 3 bases from J; bases unmatched to any gene: 8. The length of the CDR3 is 17 residues. Germline values: CDR1 ENHRY, CDR2 SYGVKD. The CDR3 region has the DNA TGTGCCATCAGTGAGTCGCGTGACAGGGGAATAACAGATACGCAGTATTTT. Translation gives CAISESRDRGITDTQYF.